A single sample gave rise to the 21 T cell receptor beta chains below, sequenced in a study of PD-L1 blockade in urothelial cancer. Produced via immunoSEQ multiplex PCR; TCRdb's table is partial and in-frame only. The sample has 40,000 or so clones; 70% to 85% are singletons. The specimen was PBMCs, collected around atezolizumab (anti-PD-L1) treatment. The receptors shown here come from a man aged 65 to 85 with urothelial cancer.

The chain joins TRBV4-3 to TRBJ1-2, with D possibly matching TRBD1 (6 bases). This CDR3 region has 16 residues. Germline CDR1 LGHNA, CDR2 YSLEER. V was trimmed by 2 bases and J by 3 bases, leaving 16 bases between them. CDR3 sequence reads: CASSQNLRQDDYGYTF. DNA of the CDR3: TGCGCCAGCAGCCAAAACCTACGACAGGATGACTATGGCTACACCTTC.

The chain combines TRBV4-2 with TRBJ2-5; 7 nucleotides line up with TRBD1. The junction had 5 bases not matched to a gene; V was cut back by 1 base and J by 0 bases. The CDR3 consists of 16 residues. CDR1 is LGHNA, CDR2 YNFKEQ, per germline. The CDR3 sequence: CASSQGGTAYQETQYF. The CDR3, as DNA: TGTGCCAGCAGCCAAGGGGGGACAGCGTACCAAGAGACCCAGTACTTC.

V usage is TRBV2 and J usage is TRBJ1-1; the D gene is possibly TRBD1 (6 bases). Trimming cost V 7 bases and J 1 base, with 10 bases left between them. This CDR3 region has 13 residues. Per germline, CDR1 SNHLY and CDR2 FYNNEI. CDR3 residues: CASTMDRNTEAFF. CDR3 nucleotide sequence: TGTGCCAGCACCATGGACAGGAACACTGAAGCTTTCTTT. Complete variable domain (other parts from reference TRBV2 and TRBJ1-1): EPEVTQTPSHQVTQMGQEVILRCVPISNHLYFYWYRQILGQKVEFLVSFYNNEISEKSEIFDDQFSVERPDGSNFTLKIRSTKLEDSAMYFCASTMDRNTEAFFGQGTRLTVV.

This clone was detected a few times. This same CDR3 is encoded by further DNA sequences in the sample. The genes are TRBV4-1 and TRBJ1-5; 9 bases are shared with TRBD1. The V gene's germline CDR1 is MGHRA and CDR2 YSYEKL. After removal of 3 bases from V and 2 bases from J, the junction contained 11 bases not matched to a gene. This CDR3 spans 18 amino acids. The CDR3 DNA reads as TGCGCCAGCAGCCAGGGGACAGGGCGATTTTTTGGCAATCAGCCCCAGCATTTT. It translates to CASSQGTGRFFGNQPQHF.

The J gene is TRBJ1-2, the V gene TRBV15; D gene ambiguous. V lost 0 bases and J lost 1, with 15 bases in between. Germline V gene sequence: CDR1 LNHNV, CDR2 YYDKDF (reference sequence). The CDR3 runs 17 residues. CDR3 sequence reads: CATSRERPVQSNYGYTF. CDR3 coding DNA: TGTGCCACCAGCAGAGAGAGGCCAGTCCAAAGTAACTATGGCTACACCTTC.

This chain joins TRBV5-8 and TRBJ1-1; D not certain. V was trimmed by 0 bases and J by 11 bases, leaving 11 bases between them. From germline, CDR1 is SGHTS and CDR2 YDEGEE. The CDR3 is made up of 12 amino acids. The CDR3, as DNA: TGTGCCAGCAGCTTGGGGCTCGGGGAGGCTTTCTTT. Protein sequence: CASSLGLGEAFF. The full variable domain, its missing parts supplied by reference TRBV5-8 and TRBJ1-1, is EAGVTQSPTHLIKTRGQQATLRCSPISGHTSVYWYQQALGLGLQFLLWYDEGEERNRGNFPPRFSGRQFPNYSSELNVNALELEDSALYLCASSLGLGEAFFGQGTRLTVV.

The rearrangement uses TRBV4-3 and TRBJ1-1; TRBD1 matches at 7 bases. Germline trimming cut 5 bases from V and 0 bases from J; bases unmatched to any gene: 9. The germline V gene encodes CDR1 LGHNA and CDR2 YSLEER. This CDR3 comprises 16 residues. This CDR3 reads CASSDSWTGLNTEAFF. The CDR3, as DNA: TGCGCCAGCAGCGATTCCTGGACAGGCCTGAACACTGAAGCTTTCTTT.

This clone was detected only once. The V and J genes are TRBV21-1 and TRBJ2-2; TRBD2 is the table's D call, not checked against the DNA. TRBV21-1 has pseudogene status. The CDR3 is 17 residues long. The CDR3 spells CASSPAPRGNNTGELFF. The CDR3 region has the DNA TGTGCCAGCAGCCCGGCCCCACGAGGGAACAACACCGGGGAGCTGTTTTTT.

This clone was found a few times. CDR3 DNA: TGCGCCAGCAGCCAAGACCACAACAATGAGCAGTTCTTC. It yields the protein CASSQDHNNEQFF. The chain couples TRBV4-3 to TRBJ2-1; D is uncertain. The CDR3 is 13 amino acids. Germline loops: CDR1 LGHNA, CDR2 YSLEER. Trimming removed 0 bases at V and 5 bases at J, with 5 bases between.

CDR3 in DNA: TGTGCCAGCAGACGCGACAGGGGCTCTGGAAACACCATATATTTT. It translates to CASRRDRGSGNTIYF. The J gene is TRBJ1-3, the V gene TRBV28; 8 bases fit TRBD1. After removal of 6 bases from V and 0 bases from J, the junction contained 4 bases not matched to a gene. CDR1 and CDR2 (germline): MDHEN, SYDVKM. The CDR3 consists of 15 residues.

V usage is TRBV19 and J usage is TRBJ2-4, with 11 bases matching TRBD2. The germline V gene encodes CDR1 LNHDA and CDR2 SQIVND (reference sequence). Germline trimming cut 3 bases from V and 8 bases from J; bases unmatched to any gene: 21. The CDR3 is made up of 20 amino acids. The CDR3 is CASSISVGTSGSPRLDIQYF. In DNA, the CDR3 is TGTGCCAGTAGTATTAGCGTGGGTACTAGCGGGAGTCCGAGGCTTGACATTCAGTACTTC.

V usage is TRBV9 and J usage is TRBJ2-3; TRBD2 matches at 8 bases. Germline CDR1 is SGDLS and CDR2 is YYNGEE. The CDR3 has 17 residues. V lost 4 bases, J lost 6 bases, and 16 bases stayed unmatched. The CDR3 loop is CASSPGALAGAGDTQYF. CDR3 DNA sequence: TGTGCCAGCAGCCCAGGAGCTCTAGCGGGCGCTGGGGATACGCAGTATTTT.

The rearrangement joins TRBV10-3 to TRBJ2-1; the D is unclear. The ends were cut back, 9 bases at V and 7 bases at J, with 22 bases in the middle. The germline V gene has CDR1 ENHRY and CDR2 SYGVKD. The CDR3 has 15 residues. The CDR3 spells CAIRPLLSEDNEQFF. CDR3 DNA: TGTGCCATACGGCCATTACTAAGTGAAGATAATGAGCAGTTCTTC.

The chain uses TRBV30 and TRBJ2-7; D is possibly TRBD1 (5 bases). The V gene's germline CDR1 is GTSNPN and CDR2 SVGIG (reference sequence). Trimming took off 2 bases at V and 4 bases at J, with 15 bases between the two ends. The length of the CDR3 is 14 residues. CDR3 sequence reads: CAWSRRRVRYEQYF. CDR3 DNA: TGTGCCTGGAGTAGGCGCAGGGTAAGGTACGAGCAGTACTTC.

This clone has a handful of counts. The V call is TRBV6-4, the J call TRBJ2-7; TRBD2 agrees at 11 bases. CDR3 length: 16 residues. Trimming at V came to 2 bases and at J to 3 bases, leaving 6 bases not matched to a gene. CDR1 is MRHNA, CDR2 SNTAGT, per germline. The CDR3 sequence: CASSDPTSGSFYEQYF. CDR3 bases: TGTGCCAGCAGTGACCCAACTAGCGGGAGCTTCTACGAGCAGTACTTC.

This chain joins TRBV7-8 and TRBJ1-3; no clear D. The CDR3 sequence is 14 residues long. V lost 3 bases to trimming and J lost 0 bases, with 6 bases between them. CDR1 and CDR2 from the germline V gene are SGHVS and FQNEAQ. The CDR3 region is CASSLRDSGNTIYF. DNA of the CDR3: TGTGCCAGCAGCTTGAGGGACTCTGGAAACACCATATATTTT.

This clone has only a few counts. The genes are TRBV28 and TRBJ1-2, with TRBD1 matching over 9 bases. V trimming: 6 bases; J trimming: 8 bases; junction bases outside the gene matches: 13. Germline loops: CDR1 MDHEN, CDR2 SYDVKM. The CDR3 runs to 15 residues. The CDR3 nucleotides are TGTGCCAGCAGGCACGGACAGGGGTTGATCCAGGGCTACACCTTC. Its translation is CASRHGQGLIQGYTF.

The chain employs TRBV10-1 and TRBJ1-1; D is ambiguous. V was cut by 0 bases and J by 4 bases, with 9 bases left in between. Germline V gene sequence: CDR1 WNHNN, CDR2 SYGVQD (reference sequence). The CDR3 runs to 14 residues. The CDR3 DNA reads TGCGCCAGCAGTGAGTCGAGTTACTTCACTGAAGCTTTCTTT. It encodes CASSESSYFTEAFF.

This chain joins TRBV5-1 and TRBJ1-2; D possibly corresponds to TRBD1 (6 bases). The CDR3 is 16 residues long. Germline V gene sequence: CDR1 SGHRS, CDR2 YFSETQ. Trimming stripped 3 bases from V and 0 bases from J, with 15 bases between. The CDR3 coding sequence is TGCGCCAGCAGCTCAAACGATGGGACAACTAACTATGGCTACACCTTC. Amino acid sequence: CASSSNDGTTNYGYTF.

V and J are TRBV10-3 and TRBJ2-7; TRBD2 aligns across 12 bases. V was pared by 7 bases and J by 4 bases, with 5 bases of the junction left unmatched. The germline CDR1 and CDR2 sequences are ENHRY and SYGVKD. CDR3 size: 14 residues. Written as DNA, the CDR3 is TGTGCCATCACTCCGACTAGCGGGAGATACGAGCAGTACTTC. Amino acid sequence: CAITPTSGRYEQYF.

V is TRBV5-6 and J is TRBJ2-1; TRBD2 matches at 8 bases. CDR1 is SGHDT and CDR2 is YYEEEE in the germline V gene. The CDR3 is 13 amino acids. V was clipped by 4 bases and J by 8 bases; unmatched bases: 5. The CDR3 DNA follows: TGTGCCAGCAGCCAGACTAGCGTCGATGAGCAGTTCTTC. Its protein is CASSQTSVDEQFF.